The source of this TCR beta chain is a study of blood T cell repertoires in COVID-19. Study overall: PBMCs, B-cell-depleted T cells, or T cells were the source of the cDNA or gDNA that made up the material.

This table comes from immunoSEQ multiplex PCR, and its TCRdb copy is limited to in-frame clones, with some not included. Of about 180,000 clones in the sample, over 75% were seen once. This CDR3 is 19 amino acids long. With V trimmed by 3 bases and J by 0 bases, 11 bases remained unmatched. Germline CDR1 reads LGHNA; CDR2 reads YNFKEQ. The V gene is TRBV4-2, the J gene TRBJ2-1; 10 bases line up with TRBD2. This TCR came from a man aged 55-75 years with acute or convalescent COVID-19. Sequencing was carried out using peripheral blood. This CDR3 reads CASSHIFSGRIYSYNEQFF. Here the CDR3 DNA reads TGTGCCAGCAGCCACATCTTTAGCGGGAGGATTTACTCCTACAATGAGCAGTTCTTC.